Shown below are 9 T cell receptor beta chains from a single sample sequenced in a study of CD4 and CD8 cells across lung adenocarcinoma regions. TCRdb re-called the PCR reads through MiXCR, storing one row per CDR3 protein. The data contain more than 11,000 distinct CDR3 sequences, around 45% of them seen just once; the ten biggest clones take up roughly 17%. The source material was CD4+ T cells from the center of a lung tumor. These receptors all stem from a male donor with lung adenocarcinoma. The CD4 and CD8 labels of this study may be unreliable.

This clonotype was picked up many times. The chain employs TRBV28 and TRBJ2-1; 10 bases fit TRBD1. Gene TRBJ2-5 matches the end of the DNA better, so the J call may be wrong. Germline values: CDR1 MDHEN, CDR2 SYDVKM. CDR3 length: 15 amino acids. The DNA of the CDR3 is TGTGCCAGCAGCCCTCAGACAGGGGGCGGGGAGACCCAGTACTTC. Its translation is CASSPQTGGGETQYF.

CDR3 residues: CASSQWTVMSNYGYTF. The CDR3 coding sequence is TGCGCCAGCAGCCAGTGGACAGTTATGTCTAACTATGGCTACACCTTC. This chain uses TRBV4-1 with TRBJ1-2; D might be TRBD1 (6 bases). Germline loops: CDR1 MGHRA, CDR2 YSYEKL. This CDR3 is built from 16 residues. Trimming removed 3 bases from V and 0 bases from J, with 14 bases in between.

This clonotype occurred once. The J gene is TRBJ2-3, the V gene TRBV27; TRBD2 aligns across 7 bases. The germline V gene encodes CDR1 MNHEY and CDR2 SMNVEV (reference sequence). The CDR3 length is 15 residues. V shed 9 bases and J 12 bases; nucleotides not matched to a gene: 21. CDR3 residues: CASREFSGFTETQYF. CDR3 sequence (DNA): TGTGCCAGTAGGGAGTTTAGCGGGTTCACAGAGACCCAGTATTTT.

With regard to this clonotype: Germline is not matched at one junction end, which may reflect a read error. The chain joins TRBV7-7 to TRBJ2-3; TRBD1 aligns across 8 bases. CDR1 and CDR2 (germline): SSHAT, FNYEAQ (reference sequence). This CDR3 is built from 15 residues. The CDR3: CASSLATGAGETQYF. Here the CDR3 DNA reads TGTGCTAGCAGCTTAGCGACAGGGGCCGGAGAGACCCAGTACTTT.

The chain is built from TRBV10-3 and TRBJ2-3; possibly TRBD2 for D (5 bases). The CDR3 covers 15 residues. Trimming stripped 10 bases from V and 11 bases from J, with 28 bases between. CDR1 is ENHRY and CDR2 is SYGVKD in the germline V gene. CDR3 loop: CATSYQAANTGKQYF. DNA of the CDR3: TGTGCCACCTCGTACCAGGCGGCGAACACCGGGAAGCAGTATTTT.

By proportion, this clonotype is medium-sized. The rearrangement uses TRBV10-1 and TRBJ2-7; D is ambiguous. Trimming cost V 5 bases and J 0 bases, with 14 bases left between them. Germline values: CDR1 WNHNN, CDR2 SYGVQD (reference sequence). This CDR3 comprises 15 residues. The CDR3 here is CASSSTRPSSYEQYF. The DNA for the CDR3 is TGCGCCAGCAGTTCTACAAGGCCTAGCTCCTACGAGCAGTACTTC.

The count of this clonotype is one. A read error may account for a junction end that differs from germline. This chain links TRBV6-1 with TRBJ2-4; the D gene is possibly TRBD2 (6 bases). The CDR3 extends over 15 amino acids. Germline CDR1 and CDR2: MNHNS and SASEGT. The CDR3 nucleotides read TGTGCCAGCATCGCGTCTCTGGGAGGCACAAACATTCAGTATTTC. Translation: CASIASLGGTNIQYF.

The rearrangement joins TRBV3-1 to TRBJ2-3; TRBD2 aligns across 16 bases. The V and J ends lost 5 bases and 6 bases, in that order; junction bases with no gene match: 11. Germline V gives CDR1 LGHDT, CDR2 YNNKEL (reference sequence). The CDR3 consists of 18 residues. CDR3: CASSAPGLAGGPRDTQYF. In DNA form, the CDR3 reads TGTGCCAGCAGCGCTCCGGGACTAGCGGGAGGGCCGCGGGATACGCAGTATTTT.

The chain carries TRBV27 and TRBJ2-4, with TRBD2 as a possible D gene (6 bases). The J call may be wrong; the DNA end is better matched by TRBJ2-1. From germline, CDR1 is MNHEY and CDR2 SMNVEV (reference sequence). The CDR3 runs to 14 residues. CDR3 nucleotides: TGTGCCAGCACGGGGCGGGACGCCAAAAACAATCAGTTCTTC. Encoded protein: CASTGRDAKNNQFF.